The 5 T cell receptor beta chains listed next were all sequenced from one sample in a study of blood T cell repertoires in COVID-19. Method: immunoSEQ multiplex PCR; TCRdb's copy keeps in-frame clones and lacks some. This sample carries 140,000 to 150,000 clones, around 87% of them seen once, and the ten largest clones take around 3.3%. Sequencing was done on a sample of peripheral blood. These receptors originate from a woman in her sixties with active COVID-19.

The V call is TRBV9, the J call TRBJ2-3; 11 positions agree with TRBD2. Germline lookup yields CDR1 SGDLS and CDR2 YYNGEE. The CDR3 runs to 16 residues. Germline trimming cut 0 bases from V and 4 bases from J; bases unmatched to any gene: 4. CDR3 DNA: TGTGCCAGCAGCGTAGCTACTAGCGGGAGCCCAGATACGCAGTATTTT. Translating it yields CASSVATSGSPDTQYF.

V gene TRBV15 combines with J gene TRBJ1-1, with 7 bases identical to TRBD1. The CDR3 spans 14 residues. Germline lookup yields CDR1 LNHNV and CDR2 YYDKDF (reference sequence). V lost 3 bases to trimming and J lost 0 bases; unmatched junction nucleotides: 1. The CDR3 DNA reads as TGTGCCACCAGCAGGGGACAGCTGAACACTGAAGCTTTCTTT. This gives the protein CATSRGQLNTEAFF.

The chain recombines TRBV28 with TRBJ2-4; 9 nucleotides agree with TRBD1. The length of the CDR3 is 14 residues. The V and J ends lost 5 bases and 4 bases, in that order; junction bases with no gene match: 3. CDR1 is MDHEN and CDR2 is SYDVKM in the germline V gene. The CDR3 sequence is CASSPGTGKNIQYF. The CDR3 DNA is TGTGCCAGCAGTCCCGGGACAGGGAAAAACATTCAGTACTTC.

The V call is TRBV6-5, the J call TRBJ2-6; the D gene is possibly TRBD2 (5 bases). CDR3 length: 15 amino acids. Germline CDR1 reads MNHEY; CDR2 reads SVGAGI. V was trimmed by 6 bases and J by 4 bases, leaving 13 bases between them. The CDR3, as DNA: TGTGCCAGCAGCTACCATTCGGGGGGGGCCAACGTCCTGACTTTC. Its protein product is CASSYHSGGANVLTF.

V gene TRBV11-2 combines with J gene TRBJ2-4; D remains ambiguous. Trimming shortened V by 4 bases and J by 3 bases, and 13 bases separated the two germline ends. The CDR3 runs to 15 residues. Germline V gene data show CDR1 as SGHAT and CDR2 as FQNNGV. The CDR3 protein is CASSSQSALKNIQYF. The CDR3 bases are TGTGCCAGCAGCTCCCAGTCAGCGCTCAAAAACATTCAGTACTTC.